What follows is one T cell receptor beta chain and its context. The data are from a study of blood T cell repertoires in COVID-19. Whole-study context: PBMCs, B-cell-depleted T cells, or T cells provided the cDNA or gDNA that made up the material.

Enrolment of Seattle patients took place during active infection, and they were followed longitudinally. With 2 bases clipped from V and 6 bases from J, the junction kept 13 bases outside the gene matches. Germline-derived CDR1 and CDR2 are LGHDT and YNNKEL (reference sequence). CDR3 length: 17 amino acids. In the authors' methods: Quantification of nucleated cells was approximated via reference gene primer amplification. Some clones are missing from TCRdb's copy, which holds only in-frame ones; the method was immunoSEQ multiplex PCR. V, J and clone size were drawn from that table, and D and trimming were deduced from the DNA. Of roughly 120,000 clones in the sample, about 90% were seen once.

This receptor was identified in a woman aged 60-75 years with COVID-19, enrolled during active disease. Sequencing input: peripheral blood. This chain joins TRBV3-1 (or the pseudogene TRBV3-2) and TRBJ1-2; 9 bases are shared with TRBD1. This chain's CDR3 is CASSQSSGTGRLHGYTF. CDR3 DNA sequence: TGTGCCAGCAGCCAATCCTCCGGGACAGGGCGTTTACATGGCTACACCTTC.